These 12 T cell receptor beta chains were all obtained from the same sample, sequenced in a study of blood T cells in healthy people across ages. A second about 7 to 12 cycle PCR used barcoded and J-beta primers. TCRdb re-analysed the 5' RACE reads in MiXCR, keeping a single row per CDR3 protein. The sample holds roughly 1,300,000 distinct CDR3 sequences; approximately 59% are singletons and the top ten take more than 6%. The sequenced sample was blood. The receptors were sampled from a man aged 18 to 30 in good health.

The gene calls are TRBV7-2 and TRBJ2-3; 8 nucleotides line up with TRBD2. The V segment lost 3 bases and the J segment 0 bases; nucleotides outside the gene matches: 5. CDR3 length equals 16 residues. Per the germline V gene, CDR1 is SGHTA and CDR2 is FQGNSA. The CDR3 DNA is TGTGCCAGCAGCTTTTCTAGCGGGTATAGCACAGATACGCAGTATTTT. This sequence encodes CASSFSSGYSTDTQYF.

The chain combines TRBV4-2 with TRBJ2-7; the D gene is possibly TRBD1 (7 bases). Germline CDR1 reads LGHNA; CDR2 reads YNFKEQ. This CDR3 comprises 16 residues. Trimming stripped 1 base from V and 0 bases from J, with 13 bases between. DNA for the CDR3: TGTGCCAGCAGCCAAGGGACAGGAGGGGACTCCTACGAGCAGTACTTC. Amino acids: CASSQGTGGDSYEQYF.

The V gene is TRBV10-1, the J gene TRBJ1-1; D remains unclear. V was trimmed by 2 bases and J by 8 bases, leaving 6 bases between them. The length of the CDR3 is 11 residues. The germline CDR1 and CDR2 sequences are WNHNN and SYGVQD (reference sequence). Here the CDR3 DNA reads TGCGCCAGCAGTGAGGACAAGGAAGCTTTCTTT. Its protein is CASSEDKEAFF.

The V and J genes are TRBV3-1 and TRBJ1-2; D is unresolved. CDR3 size: 15 residues. V lost 2 bases and J lost 7, with 17 bases in between. Looked up from germline, CDR1 is LGHDT and CDR2 is YNNKEL (reference sequence). The CDR3 loop is CASSQPGPPASGYTF. The DNA of the CDR3 is TGTGCCAGCAGCCAACCAGGACCCCCGGCGAGTGGCTACACCTTC. Drawing the rest from reference TRBV3-1 and TRBJ1-2, the complete variable domain is DTAVSQTPKYLVTQMGNDKSIKCEQNLGHDTMYWYKQDSKKFLKIMFSYNNKELIINETVPNRFSPKSPDKAHLNLHINSLELGDSAVYFCASSQPGPPASGYTFGSGTRLTVV.

The rearrangement joins TRBV7-2 to TRBJ2-3; 8 bases agree with TRBD1. The germline gives CDR1 SGHTA, CDR2 FQGNSA. The V segment lost 3 bases and the J segment 2 bases; nucleotides outside the gene matches: 10. There are 17 residues in the CDR3. Here the CDR3 reads CASSLQAGGFVTDTQYF. DNA of the CDR3: TGTGCCAGCAGCTTGCAGGCAGGGGGCTTTGTCACAGATACGCAGTATTTT. Full variable domain (outside the CDR3, taken from reference TRBV7-2 and TRBJ2-3): GAGVSQSPSNKVTEKGKDVELRCDPISGHTALYWYRQSLGQGLEFLIYFQGNSAPDKSGLPSDRFSAERTGGSVSTLTIQRTQQEDSAVYLCASSLQAGGFVTDTQYFGPGTRLTVL.

This rearrangement joins TRBV5-1 to TRBJ2-5; perhaps TRBD1 as D (6 bases). The CDR3 loop spans 14 amino acids. Germline CDR1 and CDR2: SGHRS and YFSETQ. Between the trimmed V and J ends, which lost 3 bases and 7 bases, there was a span of 16 bases. CDR3 nucleotide sequence: TGCGCCAGCAGCTCCGGACAGCTCGAGGGGACCCAGTACTTC. Translation gives CASSSGQLEGTQYF.

This clonotype was recorded once. The rearrangement uses TRBV24-1 and TRBJ1-5; D might be TRBD1 (6 bases). This CDR3 region has 15 residues. V was cut by 9 bases and J by 0 bases, with 14 bases left in between. Germline V CDR1 and CDR2: KGHDR, SFDVKD. CDR3 in DNA: TGTGCCACCGCTCCGGGACACCTTAGCAATCAGCCCCAGCATTTT. Amino acids: CATAPGHLSNQPQHF.

The genes are TRBV28 and TRBJ2-1, with TRBD2 matching over 9 bases. V lost 6 bases to trimming and J lost 7 bases; unmatched junction nucleotides: 13. Germline CDR1 MDHEN, CDR2 SYDVKM. The CDR3 sequence is 16 residues long. The DNA for the CDR3 is TGTGCCAGCAGGGGCGAAATAGCGGGAGCCCTTAATGAGCAGTTCTTC. It encodes CASRGEIAGALNEQFF.

The chain joins TRBV4-3 to TRBJ1-5; D remains unclear. The CDR3 has 14 residues. V was pared by 1 base and J by 9 bases, with 13 bases between. Per germline, CDR1 LGHNA and CDR2 YSLEER. CDR3 loop: CASSQVFPGPPQHF. Written as DNA, the CDR3 is TGCGCCAGCAGCCAAGTGTTTCCGGGTCCGCCCCAGCATTTT.

J is TRBJ2-3 and V is TRBV7-2; D is possibly TRBD1 (6 bases). The CDR3 loop spans 18 amino acids. Germline assignment: CDR1 SGHTA and CDR2 FQGNSA. Trimming left V 1 base short and J 0 bases short, with 17 bases between. CDR3 loop: CASSLDLGQTGSTDTQYF. In DNA form, the CDR3 reads TGTGCCAGCAGCTTAGATCTCGGACAGACTGGTAGCACAGATACGCAGTATTTT. Drawing the rest from reference TRBV7-2 and TRBJ2-3, the complete variable domain is GAGVSQSPSNKVTEKGKDVELRCDPISGHTALYWYRQSLGQGLEFLIYFQGNSAPDKSGLPSDRFSAERTGGSVSTLTIQRTQQEDSAVYLCASSLDLGQTGSTDTQYFGPGTRLTVL.

V is TRBV20-1 and J is TRBJ1-2; no reliable D call. Per germline, CDR1 DFQATT and CDR2 SNEGSKA (reference sequence). The CDR3 is made up of 13 amino acids. The V and J ends lost 1 base and 4 bases respectively, with 10 bases between them. CDR3 DNA: TGCAGTGCTAGAGGCCGGGAAAGCTATGGCTACACCTTC. Translation: CSARGRESYGYTF.

V is TRBV10-3 and J is TRBJ1-1; 9 bases are a match to TRBD1. Germline loops: CDR1 ENHRY, CDR2 SYGVKD. V was pared by 3 bases and J by 5 bases, with 7 bases of the junction left unmatched. The CDR3 totals 15 residues. The CDR3 nucleotides read TGTGCCATCAGTGATCTGGGACAGGGAGAGACTGAAGCTTTCTTT. Translated, it gives CAISDLGQGETEAFF.